The 32 T cell receptor beta chains below all came from one sample that was sequenced in a study of early T cells in non-severe SARS-CoV-2 infection. TCRdb re-analysed the 5' RACE reads in MiXCR, keeping a single row per CDR3 protein. The data contain approximately 30,000 distinct CDR3 sequences, less than 7% of them singletons. Sequenced: whole blood. Receptor source: an adult who was a healthcare worker with PCR-confirmed SARS-CoV-2 infection or an uninfected control (not recorded which).

This clonotype was recorded at least ten times. V usage is TRBV6-6 and J usage is TRBJ1-1; D gene uncertain. This CDR3 comprises 14 residues. V gave up 3 bases and J gave up 1 base, with 9 bases separating them. Per germline, CDR1 MNHNY and CDR2 SVGAGI (reference sequence). The DNA for the CDR3 is TGTGCCAGCAGTTATTCACGGGGGAACACTGAAGCTTTCTTT. Protein: CASSYSRGNTEAFF.

This clonotype was observed at least ten times. The CDR3 region is CASSPHGGTGSNGELFF. CDR3 nucleotide sequence: TGTGCCAGCAGCCCGCATGGCGGGACAGGGTCTAACGGGGAGCTGTTTTTT. This chain links TRBV6-2 or TRBV6-3 with TRBJ2-2; 9 positions agree with TRBD1. Germline V gene data show CDR1 as MNHEY and CDR2 as SVGEGT. The ends lost 6 bases at V and 7 bases at J; junction bases unmatched: 15. The length of the CDR3 is 17 residues.

This clonotype was counted at least ten times. This sequence joins TRBV7-2 and TRBJ2-7; TRBD1 matches 8 bases. V lost 0 bases, J lost 0 bases, and 1 base stayed unmatched. Germline V lookup: CDR1 SGHTA, CDR2 FQGNSA. The CDR3 is 15 amino acids. Written as DNA, the CDR3 is TGTGCCAGCAGCTTAGCAGGACAGGGCTCCTACGAGCAGTACTTC. This gives the protein CASSLAGQGSYEQYF.

Turning to this clonotype: A much larger clone differs by one base, so this may be a read error. V usage is TRBV20-1 and J usage is TRBJ2-3; D not certain. Germline lookup yields CDR1 DFQATT and CDR2 SNEGSKA (reference sequence). This CDR3 has 13 residues. CDR3 amino acids: CGASGMGTDTQYF. In DNA, the CDR3 is TGCGGTGCTAGTGGGATGGGCACAGATACGCAGTATTTT.

There are many counts of this clonotype. CDR3 residues: CSARDLAGGYNSPLHF. The CDR3 DNA sequence: TGCAGTGCTAGAGATCTGGCAGGGGGGTATAATTCACCCCTCCACTTT. The chain recombines TRBV20-1 with TRBJ1-6; the match to TRBD1 covers 7 bases. The V and J ends lost 0 bases and 4 bases, in that order; junction bases with no gene match: 6. The CDR3 length is 16 residues. Germline V CDR1 and CDR2: DFQATT, SNEGSKA (reference sequence).

This clonotype was recorded many times. The J gene is TRBJ1-4, the V gene TRBV4-3, with D perhaps matching TRBD1 (5 bases). Trimming took off 0 bases at V and 3 bases at J, with 14 bases between the two ends. Per germline, CDR1 LGHNA and CDR2 YSLEER. This CDR3 has 17 amino acids. The CDR3, as DNA: TGCGCCAGCAGCCAAGATCCAGGGTATAGTGCTAATGAAAAACTGTTTTTT. Translated: CASSQDPGYSANEKLFF.

This clonotype came up many times. V is TRBV18 and J is TRBJ1-1; D might be TRBD1 (5 bases). V was trimmed by 6 bases and J by 7 bases, leaving 18 bases between them. CDR1 is KGHSH, CDR2 LQKENI, per germline. This CDR3 spans 14 amino acids. The CDR3 sequence is CASSPPSGADEAFF. The CDR3 bases are TGTGCCAGCTCTCCGCCAAGCGGGGCAGATGAAGCTTTCTTT.

This clonotype has more than one count but fewer than ten. The chain couples TRBV7-2 to TRBJ2-6; a weak D match, TRBD2 (5 bases). Germline V gene lookup returns CDR1 SGHTA and CDR2 FQGNSA. V was pared by 0 bases and J by 0 bases, with 6 bases between. This CDR3 contains 16 residues. The chain's CDR3 is CASSLALGSGANVLTF. CDR3 in DNA: TGTGCCAGCAGCTTAGCACTAGGCTCTGGGGCCAACGTCCTGACTTTC.

The rearrangement uses TRBV11-2 and TRBJ2-3; no reliable D call. Trimming pared 6 bases from V and 6 bases from J, leaving 10 bases between. This CDR3 region has 12 residues. Germline V gives CDR1 SGHAT, CDR2 FQNNGV. CDR3 amino acids: CASSRNRDTQYF. DNA for the CDR3: TGTGCCAGCAGTCGTAACCGCGATACGCAGTATTTT. The full variable domain, with the rest looked up from reference TRBV11-2 and TRBJ2-3, is EAGVAQSPRYKIIEKRQSVAFWCNPISGHATLYWYQQILGQGPKLLIQFQNNGVVDDSQLPKDRFSAERLKGVDSTLKIQPAKLEDSAVYLCASSRNRDTQYFGPGTRLTVL.

This clonotype occurred many times. The V gene is TRBV24-1, the J gene TRBJ2-7; TRBD2 matches 9 bases. There are 12 residues in the CDR3. CDR1 is KGHDR, CDR2 SFDVKD, per germline. V dropped 5 bases and J dropped 7; count of bases not matched to a gene: 2. DNA for the CDR3: TGTGCCACCAGTGGTCTAGCGGGAGAGCAGTACTTC. Its protein is CATSGLAGEQYF.

This clonotype was found many times. The chain combines TRBV20-1 with TRBJ2-3, with 7 bases fitting TRBD1. V lost 7 bases to trimming and J lost 7 bases; unmatched junction nucleotides: 26. The CDR3 runs 18 residues. Germline V gene sequence: CDR1 DFQATT, CDR2 SNEGSKA (reference sequence). DNA of the CDR3: TGCAGTGGAAGGGACAGAACCCTGAAGGAGGTATGGGTGAATACGCAGTATTTT. It translates to CSGRDRTLKEVWVNTQYF.

A few counts support this clonotype. The chain employs TRBV10-2 and TRBJ2-3; no clear D gene. This CDR3 has 12 residues. Trimming left V 5 bases short and J 0 bases short, with 3 bases between. Germline values: CDR1 WSHSY, CDR2 SAAADI. CDR3 region: CASSTSTDTQYF. The CDR3 nucleotides read TGCGCCAGCAGTACGAGCACAGATACGCAGTATTTT.

The rearrangement uses TRBV30 and TRBJ1-5; tentatively, D is TRBD1 (6 bases). This CDR3 has 13 residues. Trimming left V 1 base short and J 3 bases short, with 7 bases between. Germline CDR1 and CDR2: GTSNPN and SVGIG (reference sequence). CDR3 coding DNA: TGTGCCTGGAGTGGACAGGACAATCAGCCCCAGCATTTT. Its protein is CAWSGQDNQPQHF.

This clonotype was seen many times. The chain couples TRBV3-1 to TRBJ1-2; TRBD1 matches 7 bases. This CDR3 spans 16 amino acids. CDR1 and CDR2 (germline): LGHDT, YNNKEL (reference sequence). J was trimmed by 1 base and V by 6 bases; bases with no gene match: 11. CDR3 region: CASSRGAPGGNYGYTF. CDR3 in DNA: TGTGCCAGCAGTCGGGGGGCCCCAGGGGGTAACTATGGCTACACCTTC.

In its sample, this clonotype was seen many times. The chain links TRBV19 to TRBJ2-7; 10 nucleotides align to TRBD1. V was clipped by 3 bases and J by 6 bases; unmatched bases: 2. From germline, CDR1 is LNHDA and CDR2 SQIVND (reference sequence). The CDR3 has 13 residues. CDR3: CASSIGQGVEQYF. In DNA form, the CDR3 reads TGTGCCAGTAGTATTGGACAGGGGGTCGAGCAGTACTTC.

This clonotype was found a few times. This rearrangement joins TRBV6-6 to TRBJ2-7; 7 bases agree with TRBD1. Per the germline V gene, CDR1 is MNHNY and CDR2 is SVGAGI (reference sequence). After removal of 6 bases from V and 0 bases from J, the junction contained 8 bases not matched to a gene. The CDR3 consists of 15 residues. CDR3 protein: CASSTDRAYSYEQYF. Written as DNA, the CDR3 is TGTGCCAGCAGCACCGACAGGGCCTACTCCTACGAGCAGTACTTC.

This clonotype has a count of ten or more. This chain uses TRBV29-1 with TRBJ2-5; no definite D call. Germline V gives CDR1 SQVTM, CDR2 ANQGSEA. This CDR3 has 13 residues. V was clipped by 4 bases and J by 4 bases, with 13 bases between them. The CDR3 nucleotides read TGCAGCGTTGTAATCGGGTCGGGAGAGACCCAGTACTTC. The encoded protein is CSVVIGSGETQYF.

The CDR3 sequence: CASSLNQGAQETQYF. The CDR3 DNA reads as TGTGCCAGCAGCCTAAACCAGGGCGCCCAAGAGACCCAGTACTTC. The J gene is TRBJ2-5, the V gene TRBV28, with D possibly matching TRBD1 (5 bases). Germline V CDR1 and CDR2: MDHEN, SYDVKM. This CDR3 has 15 amino acids. V gave up 6 bases and J gave up 1 base, with 15 bases separating them.

This clonotype has just a few counts. The chain has TRBV2 and TRBJ2-7, with 8 bases matching TRBD2. Per the germline V gene, CDR1 is SNHLY and CDR2 is FYNNEI. The CDR3 is 14 residues long. The ends lost 3 bases at V and 5 bases at J; junction bases unmatched: 6. CDR3 sequence: CASSDGLATHEQYF. CDR3 in DNA: TGTGCCAGCAGTGACGGACTAGCAACCCACGAGCAGTACTTC.

The chain combines TRBV7-9 with TRBJ2-7; D remains unclear. The germline V gene encodes CDR1 SEHNR and CDR2 FQNEAQ (reference sequence). CDR3 length: 15 residues. Trimming pared 3 bases from V and 0 bases from J, leaving 12 bases between. Here the CDR3 reads CASSFDLGFSYEQYF. The CDR3 region has the DNA TGTGCCAGCAGCTTCGATCTTGGGTTCTCCTACGAGCAGTACTTC.

This clonotype was counted between two and nine times. The V and J genes are TRBV7-6 and TRBJ2-3, with 7 bases lining up with TRBD2. Unmatched junction bases numbered 5, after V lost 6 bases and J lost 2 bases. The CDR3 length is 14 residues. The germline V gene encodes CDR1 SGHVS and CDR2 FNYEAQ. The CDR3 protein is CASSAREYTDTQYF. The CDR3 DNA reads TGTGCCAGCAGTGCGCGGGAGTACACAGATACGCAGTATTTT.

This chain joins TRBV20-1 and TRBJ2-7, with D perhaps TRBD1 (6 bases). CDR3 length: 14 amino acids. V shed 7 bases and J shed 0 bases, with 16 bases lying between them. CDR1 and CDR2 (germline): DFQATT, SNEGSKA (reference sequence). CDR3 DNA: TGCAGTGTCCATACCAGGGGACGCTCCTACGAGCAGTACTTC. Protein sequence: CSVHTRGRSYEQYF.

The sample holds a few counts of this clonotype. V and J are TRBV11-2 and TRBJ2-5; the D call may be TRBD1 or TRBD2 (6 bases each). Per germline, CDR1 SGHAT and CDR2 FQNNGV. Trimming left V 2 bases short and J 5 bases short, with 12 bases between. This CDR3 spans 14 amino acids. The CDR3 protein is CASSLYRGPETQYF. The CDR3 DNA reads TGTGCCAGCAGCTTATACCGGGGGCCTGAGACCCAGTACTTC.

This clonotype has at least ten counts. V is TRBV6-6 and J is TRBJ2-2; no firm D call. Germline values: CDR1 MNHNY, CDR2 SVGAGI (reference sequence). Trimming stripped 0 bases from V and 5 bases from J, with 16 bases between. The CDR3 spans 17 residues. CDR3 nucleotide sequence: TGTGCCAGCAGTTACTCGGAGCCTACTACGAGGACCGGGGAGCTGTTTTTT. Protein: CASSYSEPTTRTGELFF.

This clonotype was counted at least ten times. The chain is built from TRBV10-3 and TRBJ2-1, with no clear D. CDR1 is ENHRY, CDR2 SYGVKD, per germline. The CDR3 covers 12 residues. Trimming removed 8 bases at V and 6 bases at J, with 11 bases between. CDR3 loop: CAIATSTNEQFF. The CDR3 DNA reads TGTGCCATCGCCACCTCCACCAATGAGCAGTTCTTC.

There are many counts of this clonotype. The chain recombines TRBV20-1 with TRBJ2-1; 8 nucleotides align to TRBD1. The germline CDR1 and CDR2 sequences are DFQATT and SNEGSKA (reference sequence). The CDR3 loop spans 15 amino acids. The trim removed 4 bases at V and 7 bases at J, leaving 12 bases unmatched. The chain's CDR3 is CSANPDRARRNEQFF. In DNA, the CDR3 is TGCAGTGCTAACCCGGACAGGGCGCGCAGGAATGAGCAGTTCTTC.

The chain has TRBV4-1 and TRBJ2-2; 10 positions agree with TRBD1. The CDR3 is 14 amino acids. CDR1 MGHRA and CDR2 YSYEKL come from the germline V gene. V shed 1 base and J 9 bases; nucleotides not matched to a gene: 2. The CDR3 protein is CASSQGDRGRELFF. Here the CDR3 DNA reads TGCGCCAGCAGCCAAGGGGACAGGGGCCGGGAGCTGTTTTTT.

The sample holds many counts of this clonotype. CDR3 DNA: TGTGCCAGCAGAACTTCCGGGACAACCTCCTACGAGCAGTACTTC. The encoded protein is CASRTSGTTSYEQYF. The V call is TRBV6-5, the J call TRBJ2-7, with D possibly TRBD1 on 6 matching bases. V was pared by 6 bases and J by 0 bases, with 15 bases between. The CDR3 is 15 residues long. The germline gives CDR1 MNHEY, CDR2 SVGAGI.

This clonotype has a count of ten or more. J is TRBJ2-5 and V is TRBV27; the match to TRBD2 covers 11 bases. Germline V gene sequence: CDR1 MNHEY, CDR2 SMNVEV (reference sequence). The CDR3 totals 19 residues. The V gene end was trimmed by 6 bases and the J gene end by 5 bases; junction bases not matched to a gene: 20. CDR3 sequence (DNA): TGTGCCAGCAGACCCTCGGGGTGGGCTAGCGGGAGGTTCCGGGAGACCCAGTACTTC. Amino acid sequence: CASRPSGWASGRFRETQYF.

The table lists this clonotype with a few counts. This chain links TRBV10-3 with TRBJ2-2, with D perhaps matching TRBD1 (6 bases). Germline V gene sequence: CDR1 ENHRY, CDR2 SYGVKD. The CDR3 is made up of 16 amino acids. V shed 2 bases and J shed 0 bases, with 10 bases lying between them. The CDR3 loop is CAISEGTPANTGELFF. CDR3 coding DNA: TGTGCCATCAGTGAGGGGACACCTGCGAACACCGGGGAGCTGTTTTTT.

This clonotype was seen a handful of times. This sequence joins TRBV20-1 and TRBJ2-7; TRBD2 is a possible D gene (5 bases). The CDR3 consists of 14 residues. Germline V CDR1 and CDR2: DFQATT, SNEGSKA (reference sequence). V was trimmed by 5 bases and J by 2 bases, leaving 16 bases between them. The CDR3 loop is CSASERLLTYEQYF. The CDR3 DNA follows: TGCAGTGCTTCGGAACGACTACTAACCTACGAGCAGTACTTC.

This clonotype appeared a few times. The V and J genes are TRBV12-3 or TRBV12-4 and TRBJ1-2; D call uncertain. With 6 bases removed from V and 4 bases from J, the gap between germline ends came to 12 bases. The CDR3 has 13 residues. CDR3 sequence reads: CASRTTRSYGYTF. Here the CDR3 DNA reads TGTGCCAGCAGGACGACCAGGTCCTATGGCTACACCTTC.